This T cell receptor beta chain comes out of a study of blood T cell repertoires in COVID-19. Study-wide context: In each case, the material was cDNA or gDNA derived from T cells, B-cell-depleted T cells, or PBMCs.

The ends were cut back, 4 bases at V and 0 bases at J, with 13 bases in the middle. The CDR3 spans 16 residues. Germline loops: CDR1 SGHNT, CDR2 YENEEA. This clone was recorded a few times. This table comes from immunoSEQ multiplex PCR, and its TCRdb copy is limited to in-frame clones, with some not included. The table lists tens of thousands of clones, 74% of them singletons. This chain uses TRBV11-3 with TRBJ1-3; D might be TRBD1 (6 bases). Sequencing was carried out using peripheral blood. The clonotype originates from a human donor with acute or convalescent COVID-19. The donor label of this sample is uncertain. The CDR3 DNA is TGTGCCAGCAGCTCCTGGACAGTTCTCTCTGGAAACACCATATATTTT. Its translation is CASSSWTVLSGNTIYF.